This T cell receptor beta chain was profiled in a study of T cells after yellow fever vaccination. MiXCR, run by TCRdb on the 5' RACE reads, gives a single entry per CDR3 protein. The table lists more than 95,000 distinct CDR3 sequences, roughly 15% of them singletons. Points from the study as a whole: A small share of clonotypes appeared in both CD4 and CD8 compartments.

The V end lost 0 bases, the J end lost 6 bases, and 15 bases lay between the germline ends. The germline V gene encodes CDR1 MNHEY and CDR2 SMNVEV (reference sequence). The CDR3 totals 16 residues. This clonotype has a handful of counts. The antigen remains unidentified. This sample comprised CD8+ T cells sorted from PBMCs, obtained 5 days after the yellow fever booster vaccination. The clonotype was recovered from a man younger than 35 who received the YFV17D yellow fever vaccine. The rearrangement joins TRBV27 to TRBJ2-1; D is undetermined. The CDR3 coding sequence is TGTGCCAGCAGTTTATCGGGTGTTCCCGGCCCCAATGAGCAGTTCTTC. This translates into CASSLSGVPGPNEQFF.